The 14 T cell receptor beta chains reported below all come from one sample, sequenced in a study of T-cell reconstitution after alpha-beta-depleted transplantation in children. The authors prepared the TCRbeta library with unique molecular identifiers. TCRdb reprocessed the PCR reads via MiXCR and lists one record per CDR3 protein. Of around 180,000 distinct CDR3 sequences in the sample, approximately 12% were seen once. The starting material was PBMCs, obtained before TCRalphabeta/CD19-depleted stem cell transplant. These receptors all come from a boy between 2 and 10 years old with acute myeloid leukemia, due to receive a stem cell transplant.

This clonotype occurred a few times. Its ends do not fully match the called genes, so a read error is possible. The J gene is TRBJ2-3, the V gene TRBV7-8, with D tentatively TRBD2 (6 bases). The CDR3 loop spans 15 amino acids. CDR1 and CDR2 (germline): SGHVS, FQNEAQ. The CDR3 sequence is CASSKSTSSKDTQYF. The CDR3 DNA follows: TGTGCCAGCAGCAAAAGTACTAGCAGCAAAGATACGCAGTATTTT.

This clonotype was detected ten times or more. The J gene is TRBJ1-5, the V gene TRBV4-1; 7 bases fit TRBD1. The V gene's germline CDR1 is MGHRA and CDR2 YSYEKL. J lost 2 bases, V lost 6 bases, and 4 bases had no gene match. This CDR3 spans 14 amino acids. CDR3 protein: CASSFDRGNQPQHF. The CDR3 DNA is TGCGCCAGCAGTTTCGACAGGGGCAATCAGCCCCAGCATTTT.

This clonotype has ten or more counts. The chain couples TRBV3-1 to TRBJ1-4; a weak D match, TRBD1 (5 bases). The germline CDR1 and CDR2 sequences are LGHDT and YNNKEL (reference sequence). The CDR3 sequence is 15 residues long. The V and J ends lost 3 bases and 7 bases respectively, with 15 bases between them. CDR3 amino acids: CASSHREVVREKLFF. The CDR3 DNA is TGTGCCAGCAGCCACAGGGAGGTGGTACGTGAAAAACTGTTTTTT.

This clonotype was counted at least ten times. This chain uses TRBV12-3 or TRBV12-4 with TRBJ2-4; D unclear. V shed 8 bases and J shed 2 bases, with 10 bases lying between them. The CDR3 contains 13 residues. CDR3 sequence reads: CASGRRTKNIQYF. CDR3 nucleotide sequence: TGTGCCAGCGGTCGGCGAACCAAAAACATTCAGTACTTC.

This clonotype has at least ten counts. The chain links TRBV7-3 to TRBJ2-3, with 13 bases fitting TRBD2. The CDR3 extends over 14 amino acids. J lost 11 bases, V lost 5 bases, and 7 bases had no gene match. CDR1 SGHTA and CDR2 FQGTGA come from the germline V gene. The CDR3 bases are TGTGCCAGCAGCCCTGGACTAGCGGGAGTTAAGCAGTATTTT. Protein: CASSPGLAGVKQYF. Together with reference TRBV7-3 and TRBJ2-3, the CDR3 gives the full variable domain: GAGVSQTPSNKVTEKGKYVELRCDPISGHTALYWYRQSLGQGPEFLIYFQGTGAADDSGLPNDRFFAVRPEGSVSTLKIQRTERGDSAVYLCASSPGLAGVKQYFGPGTRLTVL.

This clonotype was picked up many times. The J gene is TRBJ2-4, the V gene TRBV20-1; the match to TRBD2 covers 11 bases. This CDR3 comprises 14 residues. V dropped 2 bases and J dropped 7; count of bases not matched to a gene: 4. Germline CDR1 is DFQATT and CDR2 is SNEGSKA (reference sequence). For the CDR3, the DNA is TGCAGTGCTAGAACAATAGCGGGGGGGAACATTCAGTACTTC. Protein sequence: CSARTIAGGNIQYF.

This clonotype was counted ten times or more. This sequence joins TRBV5-6 and TRBJ2-3, with 8 bases aligning to TRBD1. The CDR3 extends over 13 amino acids. V dropped 3 bases and J dropped 6; count of bases not matched to a gene: 3. The V gene's germline CDR1 is SGHDT and CDR2 YYEEEE. CDR3 residues: CASSWWTGDTQYF. CDR3 in DNA: TGTGCCAGCAGCTGGTGGACAGGGGATACGCAGTATTTT.

This clonotype was counted at least ten times. The chain combines TRBV12-3 or TRBV12-4 with TRBJ2-1, with 7 bases aligning to TRBD2. The trim removed 6 bases at V and 7 bases at J, leaving 9 bases unmatched. CDR3 length equals 14 residues. The CDR3 DNA reads TGTGCCAGCAGCTTGGGGGGGTCCCGAAATGAGCAGTTCTTC. As protein: CASSLGGSRNEQFF.

This clonotype was counted at least ten times. The chain couples TRBV11-2 to TRBJ1-1; tentative D call: TRBD1 (5 bases). Germline V gene data show CDR1 as SGHAT and CDR2 as FQNNGV. V dropped 9 bases and J dropped 4 bases, with 12 bases sitting between them. The CDR3 has 12 residues. CDR3 bases: TGTGCCAGTAGAAGCGGGACCACTGAAGCTTTCTTT. This codes for CASRSGTTEAFF.

This clonotype showed up many times. The chain links TRBV20-1 to TRBJ2-5; the D call may be TRBD1 or TRBD2 (7 bases each). Per germline, CDR1 DFQATT and CDR2 SNEGSKA (reference sequence). The ends were cut back, 5 bases at V and 1 base at J, with 23 bases in the middle. This CDR3 has 17 residues. CDR3 region: CSAEGPGGDRVQETQYF. In DNA form, the CDR3 reads TGCAGTGCTGAAGGACCGGGGGGCGACAGGGTCCAAGAGACCCAGTACTTC.

The chain uses TRBV7-3 and TRBJ2-6; no clear D. The ends were cut back, 3 bases at V and 2 bases at J, with 5 bases in the middle. The CDR3 contains 14 residues. CDR1 SGHTA and CDR2 FQGTGA come from the germline V gene. The CDR3: CASSFGAGANVLTF. In nucleotides, the CDR3 is TGTGCCAGCAGCTTTGGGGCTGGGGCCAACGTCCTGACTTTC.

The table lists this clonotype with many counts. This chain links TRBV20-1 with TRBJ2-1; 10 positions match TRBD2. The CDR3 has 17 amino acids. V trimming: 3 bases; J trimming: 1 base; junction bases outside the gene matches: 9. CDR1 and CDR2 (germline): DFQATT, SNEGSKA (reference sequence). The CDR3 is CSARGLGLADSYNEQFF. The CDR3 nucleotides are TGCAGTGCTAGGGGCCTCGGACTAGCGGATTCCTACAATGAGCAGTTCTTC.

This clonotype was detected ten times or more. The V gene is TRBV30, the J gene TRBJ2-1, with 8 bases fitting TRBD2. The CDR3 has 10 amino acids. The ends lost 1 base at V and 13 bases at J; junction bases unmatched: 0. CDR1 GTSNPN and CDR2 SVGIG come from the germline V gene (reference sequence). Here the CDR3 reads CAWSGTSQFF. CDR3 coding DNA: TGTGCCTGGAGTGGGACTAGCCAGTTCTTC. The full variable domain, in which reference TRBV30 and TRBJ2-1 provide the parts outside the CDR3, is SQTIHQWPATLVQPVGSPLSLECTVEGTSNPNLYWYRQAAGRGLQLLFYSVGIGQISSEVPQNLSASRPQDRQFILSSKKLLLSDSGFYLCAWSGTSQFFGPGTRLTVL.

This clonotype was recorded at least ten times. The chain carries TRBV20-1 and TRBJ1-1; 8 positions match TRBD1. This CDR3 contains 16 residues. CDR1 and CDR2 from the germline V gene are DFQATT and SNEGSKA (reference sequence). V lost 2 bases and J lost 1; bases outside the gene matches: 9. The DNA of the CDR3 is TGCAGTGCTAGACCGGGACAGGTTTTGGGGAACACTGAAGCTTTCTTT. As protein: CSARPGQVLGNTEAFF.